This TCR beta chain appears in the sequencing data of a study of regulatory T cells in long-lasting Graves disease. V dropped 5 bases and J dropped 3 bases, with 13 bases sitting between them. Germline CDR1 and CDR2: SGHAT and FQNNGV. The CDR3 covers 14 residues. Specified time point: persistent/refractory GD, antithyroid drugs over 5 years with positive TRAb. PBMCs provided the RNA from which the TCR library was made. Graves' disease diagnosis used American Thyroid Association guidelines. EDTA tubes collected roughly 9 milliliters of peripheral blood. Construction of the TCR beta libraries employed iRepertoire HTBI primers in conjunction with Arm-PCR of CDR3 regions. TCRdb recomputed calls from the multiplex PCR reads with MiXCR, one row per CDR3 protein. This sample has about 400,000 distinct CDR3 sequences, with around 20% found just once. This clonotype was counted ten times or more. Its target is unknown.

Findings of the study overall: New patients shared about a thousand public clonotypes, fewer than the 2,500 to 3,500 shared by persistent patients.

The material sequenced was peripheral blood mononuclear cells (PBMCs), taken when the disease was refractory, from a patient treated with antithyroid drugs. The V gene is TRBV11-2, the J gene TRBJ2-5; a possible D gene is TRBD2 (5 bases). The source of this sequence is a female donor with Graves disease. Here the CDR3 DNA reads TGTGCCAGCAGCCGATATCACGGGGAAGAGACCCAGTACTTC. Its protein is CASSRYHGEETQYF.